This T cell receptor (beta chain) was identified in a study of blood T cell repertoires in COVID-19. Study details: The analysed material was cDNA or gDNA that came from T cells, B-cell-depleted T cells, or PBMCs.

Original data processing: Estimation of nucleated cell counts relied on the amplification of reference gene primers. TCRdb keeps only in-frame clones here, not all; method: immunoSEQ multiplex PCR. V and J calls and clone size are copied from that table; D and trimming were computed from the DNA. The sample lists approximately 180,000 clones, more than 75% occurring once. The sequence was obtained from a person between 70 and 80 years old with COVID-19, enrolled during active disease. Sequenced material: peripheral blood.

CDR3 amino acids: CASRSRGGGYEQFF. CDR3 in DNA: TGTGCCAGCAGGTCACGGGGGGGCGGCTATGAGCAGTTCTTC. The chain couples TRBV6-5 to TRBJ2-1, with 8 bases lining up with TRBD2. The V gene end was trimmed by 6 bases and the J gene end by 8 bases; junction bases not matched to a gene: 9. The CDR3 loop spans 14 amino acids. The germline V gene encodes CDR1 MNHEY and CDR2 SVGAGI.